The TCR beta chain described here comes from a study of CD8 T cells in ankylosing spondylitis. Study findings and constraints: The study looked at matched synovial fluid samples from ankylosing spondylitis patients. Disease-linked clones were reported to be significantly enriched there. CD8+ cells made up the disease-linked clones, which were relatively rare in peripheral blood. Existing reports had already noted some motif variants in reactive arthritis synovial fluid and blood.

This CDR3 has 12 residues. V lost 8 bases and J lost 3; bases outside the gene matches: 2. Each TCR beta library was made by quantitative 5'-RACE that incorporated molecular barcodes. Via MiXCR, TCRdb re-called the 5' RACE reads, giving one row per CDR3 protein. The sample has 150,000 to 200,000 distinct CDR3 sequences; around a third are singletons. In regard to this clonotype: The antigen is undetermined.

This chain joins TRBV12-3 or TRBV12-4 and TRBJ1-2, with 8 bases that match TRBD1. The receptor was derived from a male donor with ankylosing spondylitis. Sequencing was performed on synovial fluid, either unsorted or a sorted T cell fraction (not recorded which). In nucleotides, the CDR3 is TGTGCCAGCGGGACAGGTTACTATGGCTACACCTTC. It encodes CASGTGYYGYTF.